This TCR beta chain was captured in a study of blood T cell repertoires in COVID-19. Study summary: COVID-19 samples, acute and convalescent, were from the United States, Italy and Spain. The cDNA or gDNA used as material had been derived from T cells, B-cell-depleted T cells, or PBMCs.

This CDR3 region has 12 residues. CDR1 is SQVTM and CDR2 is ANQGSEA in the germline V gene. J lost 5 bases, V lost 6 bases, and 3 bases had no gene match. Authors' analysis steps: Amplification of reference gene primers provided the estimated nucleated cell counts. Sequencing used immunoSEQ multiplex PCR; TCRdb keeps in-frame clones, though not all of them. D and trimming were read from the DNA, whereas the V and J calls and clone size are those reported in that table. Of tens of thousands of clones in the sample, around nine tenths were seen once. J is TRBJ1-1 and V is TRBV29-1; 10 nucleotides align to TRBD1. The sequencing input was peripheral blood. The source of this sequence is a woman in her 70s with acute or convalescent COVID-19. CDR3 sequence reads: CSVWTGGTEAFF. The CDR3 region has the DNA TGCAGCGTGTGGACAGGGGGGACTGAAGCTTTCTTT.